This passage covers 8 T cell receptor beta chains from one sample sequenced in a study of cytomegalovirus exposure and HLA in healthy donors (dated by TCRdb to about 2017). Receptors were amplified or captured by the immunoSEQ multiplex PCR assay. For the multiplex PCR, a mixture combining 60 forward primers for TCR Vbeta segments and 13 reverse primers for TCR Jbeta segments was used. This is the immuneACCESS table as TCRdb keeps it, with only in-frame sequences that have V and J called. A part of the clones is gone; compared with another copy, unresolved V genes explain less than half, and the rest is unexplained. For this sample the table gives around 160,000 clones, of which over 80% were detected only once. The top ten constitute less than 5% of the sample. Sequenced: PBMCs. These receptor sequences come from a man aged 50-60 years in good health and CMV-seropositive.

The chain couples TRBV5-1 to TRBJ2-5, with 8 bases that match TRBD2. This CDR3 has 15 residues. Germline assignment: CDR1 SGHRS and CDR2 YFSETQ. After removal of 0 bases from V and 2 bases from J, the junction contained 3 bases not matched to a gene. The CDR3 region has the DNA TGCGCCAGCAGCTTGGCTAGCGGGTCTCAAGAGACCCAGTACTTC. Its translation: CASSLASGSQETQYF.

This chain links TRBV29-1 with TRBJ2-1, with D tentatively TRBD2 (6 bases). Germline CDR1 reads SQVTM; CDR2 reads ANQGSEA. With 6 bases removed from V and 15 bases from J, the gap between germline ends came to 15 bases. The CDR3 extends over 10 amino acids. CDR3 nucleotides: TGCAGCGTGGAGGAGGGCCCGGGGTTCTTC. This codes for CSVEEGPGFF.

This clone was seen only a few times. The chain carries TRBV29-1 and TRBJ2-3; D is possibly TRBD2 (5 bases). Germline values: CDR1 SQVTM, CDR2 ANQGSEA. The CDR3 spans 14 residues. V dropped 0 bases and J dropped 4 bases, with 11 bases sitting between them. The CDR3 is CSVEEGGRADTQYF. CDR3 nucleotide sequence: TGCAGCGTTGAAGAAGGTGGGAGAGCAGATACGCAGTATTTT.

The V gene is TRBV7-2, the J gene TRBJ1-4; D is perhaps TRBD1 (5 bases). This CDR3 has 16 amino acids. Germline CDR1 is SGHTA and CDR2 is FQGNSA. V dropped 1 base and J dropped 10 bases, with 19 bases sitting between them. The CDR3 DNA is TGTGCCAGCAGCTTAGGTTTGGACGCAGGGCAGCGAAAACTGTTTTTT. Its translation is CASSLGLDAGQRKLFF.

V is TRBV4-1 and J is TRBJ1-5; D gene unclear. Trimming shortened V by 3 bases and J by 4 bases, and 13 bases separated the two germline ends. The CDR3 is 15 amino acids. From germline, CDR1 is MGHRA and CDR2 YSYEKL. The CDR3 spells CASSHESGINQPQHF. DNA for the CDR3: TGCGCCAGCAGCCACGAGTCGGGGATAAATCAGCCCCAGCATTTT.

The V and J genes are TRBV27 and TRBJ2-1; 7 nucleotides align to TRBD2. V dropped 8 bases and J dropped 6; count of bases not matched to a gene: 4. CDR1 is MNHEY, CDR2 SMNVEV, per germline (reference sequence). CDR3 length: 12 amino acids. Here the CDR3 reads CASGRTSNEQFF. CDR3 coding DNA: TGTGCCAGCGGGAGGACTAGCAATGAGCAGTTCTTC.

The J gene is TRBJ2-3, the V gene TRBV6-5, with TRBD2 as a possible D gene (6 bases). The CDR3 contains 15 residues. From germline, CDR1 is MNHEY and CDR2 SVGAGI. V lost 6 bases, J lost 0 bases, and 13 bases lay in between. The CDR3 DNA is TGTGCCAGCAGCCCGTCGGGACTCAGCACAGATACGCAGTATTTT. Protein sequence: CASSPSGLSTDTQYF.

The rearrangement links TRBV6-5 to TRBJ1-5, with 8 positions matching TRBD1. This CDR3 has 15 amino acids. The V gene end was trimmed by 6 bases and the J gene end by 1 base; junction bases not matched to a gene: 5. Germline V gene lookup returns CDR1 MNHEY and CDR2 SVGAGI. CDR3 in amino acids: CASRPQGGSNQPQHF. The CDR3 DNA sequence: TGTGCCAGCAGGCCACAGGGGGGAAGCAATCAGCCCCAGCATTTT.